The present entry profiles one T cell receptor (beta chain) with its context. Its antigen is unknown. No base-level quality is on record; no much larger clone is a single base apart. The trial excluded patients who had a history of autoimmune disease or who were on systemic immunosuppression. Peripheral blood for TCR sequencing was collected from all dose cohorts at baseline, on cycle 4 day 1, and on cycle 7 day 1. Samples were obtained from an open-label, multicenter, first-in-human phase I dose-escalation trial of ivuxolimab. Adults with locally advanced or metastatic melanoma, renal cell, hepatocellular, or head and neck squamous cell carcinoma were enrolled in the trial. Before TCR sequencing, CD4+ T cells and CD8+ T cells were sorted from peripheral blood as separate populations. These data come from a study of OX40 agonist ivuxolimab in advanced cancers. As for the study more broadly: Ivuxolimab was a fully human IgG2 agonistic monoclonal antibody targeting the costimulatory receptor OX40 (CD134). Intravenous ivuxolimab was administered to patients every 2 weeks at six dose levels: 0.01, 0.1, 0.3, 1.5, 3 and 10 mg/kg. Of the approximately 53 patients in dose escalation, about 20 had hepatocellular carcinoma, some 15 had melanoma, 9 had renal cell carcinoma and 9 had head and neck cancer. In the dose-escalation cohort, 65% to 85% of patients were male, and the mean age was roughly 60 years with a range of 23 to 79. Prior anti-PD-1, anti-PD-L1 or anti-CTLA-4 therapy was permitted, and checkpoint inhibitors had been received by approximately 39% of dose-escalation patients. Three dose-escalation patients achieved partial responses, one with hepatocellular carcinoma and two with cutaneous melanoma. Peripheral TCRbeta sequencing was intended to test whether TCR sequence diversity was altered and clonal T-cell expansion was caused by ivuxolimab. The paper covers the monotherapy dose-escalation part of the phase I ivuxolimab trial, which included N ≈ 57 patients.

Genomic DNA was extracted from sorted cells for sequencing of the TCRbeta CDR3 region. TCRbeta CDR3 regions were sequenced using the immunoSEQ Assay. TCRdb provides this immuneACCESS table in a form limited to in-frame rearrangements. Some clones are lacking; in checked studies, under half of them reflect an unresolved V gene, and why the rest are absent is not known. Here the sample has tens of thousands of clones; about nine tenths occur a single time. In total, the top ten clones hold 3.5% to 4.5% of the sample. General conclusions and limits of the study: Low levels of normalized T-cell clonal expansion were also shown by some nonresponding patients. On average, CD8+ T cells showed more expanded clones than CD4+ T cells after ivuxolimab. The antigen specificity of the clonally expanded peripheral T cells was not determined. In the 0.1-3.0 mg/kg groups, partial responders were among the patients with the lowest normalized peripheral clonal expansion, particularly in CD8+ T cells. At doses of 0.1 to 3.0 mg/kg, clonal expansion of both CD4+ and CD8+ blood T cells was observed from baseline to week 6.

From cysteine to phenylalanine, the CDR3 is 17 amino acids long. Only CDR3 DNA is held: 51 bases, read in frame from base 1. Based on the germline V gene, the CDR1 and CDR2 sequences are SGHTA and FQGNSA. V is clipped by 5 bases and J by 0 bases, and the sequence between their germline boundaries is 17 bases long. This sequence was found in an adult with an advanced solid tumor such as melanoma, head and neck, liver or kidney cancer. This chain joins TRBV7-2 to TRBJ1-3; possibly the D gene is TRBD1, per 6 matching bases. Sequencing was performed on CD4+ or CD8+ T cells sorted from blood, taken in a trial of the OX40 agonist ivuxolimab. The sequenced DNA: TGTGCCAGCAGCGCCACCCCCAGGGGTCCCTCTGGAAACACCATATATTTT. This yields the protein CASSATPRGPSGNTIYF.